What follows are 32 T cell receptor beta chains derived from one specimen sequenced in a study of shared clonotypes between healthy human individuals. Sequencing used immunoSEQ multiplex PCR; TCRdb keeps in-frame clones, though not all of them. The table includes approximately 1,000,000 clones, approximately 80% detected once. Sequencing was carried out using memory CD4+ T cells from PBMCs. Subset described: CD45RA-negative fraction. Source of these receptors: a man between 18 and 35 years old in good health. Some clones in this sample may be carry-over from other donors' samples.

The genes are TRBV28 and TRBJ1-2, with unresolved D. Per germline, CDR1 MDHEN and CDR2 SYDVKM. This CDR3 is built from 14 residues. Trimming pared 7 bases from V and 0 bases from J, leaving 12 bases between. The CDR3 DNA reads TGTGCCAGCAACTCACCGGGCACTAACTATGGCTACACCTTC. This codes for CASNSPGTNYGYTF.

This clone has just one count. CDR3 nucleotides: TGTGCCAGCAGCCCACAGGGGACGGTAGTGAAGATTCAGCCCCAGCATTTT. It translates to CASSPQGTVVKIQPQHF. The chain is built from TRBV28 and TRBJ1-5; 7 nucleotides agree with TRBD1. V shed 6 bases, J shed 6 bases, and the junction held 17 bases outside the gene matches. The CDR3 length is 17 residues. CDR1 and CDR2 (germline): MDHEN, SYDVKM.

The table lists this clone with a few counts. The V and J genes are TRBV7-3 and TRBJ1-2; a weak D match, TRBD1 (6 bases). Per germline, CDR1 SGHTA and CDR2 FQGTGA. The ends were cut back, 10 bases at V and 5 bases at J, with 20 bases in the middle. The CDR3 runs to 14 residues. CDR3 loop: CANFLRGDCYGYTF. CDR3 DNA sequence: TGTGCCAACTTCCTAAGGGGGGATTGTTATGGCTACACCTTC.

The chain employs TRBV6-1 and TRBJ2-6; no clear D gene. The ends were cut back, 2 bases at V and 0 bases at J, with 8 bases in the middle. There are 16 residues in the CDR3. Germline V gene lookup returns CDR1 MNHNS and CDR2 SASEGT. CDR3 DNA sequence: TGTGCCAGCAGTGAACCTGGCAGCTCTGGGGCCAACGTCCTGACTTTC. This sequence encodes CASSEPGSSGANVLTF.

The rearrangement links TRBV6-1 to TRBJ1-1; D perhaps matches TRBD1 (5 bases). V was cut by 11 bases and J by 6 bases, with 22 bases left in between. Germline CDR1 is MNHNS and CDR2 is SASEGT. This CDR3 region has 14 residues. DNA for the CDR3: TGTGCCGGAGAATTAGGGACCCCAAACGCTGAAGCTTTCTTT. The encoded protein is CAGELGTPNAEAFF.

The CDR3 sequence is CASSQLTGEGYTF. CDR3 coding DNA: TGTGCCAGCAGCCAACTGACAGGGGAAGGCTACACCTTC. J is TRBJ1-2 and V is TRBV16; 8 bases are a match to TRBD1. With V trimmed by 2 bases and J by 8 bases, 4 bases remained unmatched. The CDR3 runs 13 residues. Germline CDR1 reads KGHSY; CDR2 reads FQNENV.

The chain joins TRBV9 to TRBJ2-3; 10 bases are shared with TRBD2. CDR1 and CDR2 (germline): SGDLS, YYNGEE. V gave up 0 bases and J gave up 2 bases; unmatched junction bases: 3. The CDR3 totals 16 residues. The chain's CDR3 is CASSVALAGNTDTQYF. CDR3 DNA sequence: TGTGCCAGCAGCGTAGCACTAGCGGGAAACACAGATACGCAGTATTTT. The full variable domain, with the rest looked up from reference TRBV9 and TRBJ2-3, is DSGVTQTPKHLITATGQRVTLRCSPRSGDLSVYWYQQSLDQGLQFLIQYYNGEERAKGNILERFSAQQFPDLHSELNLSSLELGDSALYFCASSVALAGNTDTQYFGPGTRLTVL.

This chain connects TRBV5-1 to TRBJ2-1, with TRBD2 identical over 8 bases. In germline, CDR1 is SGHRS, CDR2 YFSETQ. V lost 2 bases and J lost 8; bases outside the gene matches: 12. This CDR3 is built from 16 residues. CDR3 in DNA: TGCGCCAGCAGCTTAATCGGAGCGGGAGAACCTTATGAGCAGTTCTTC. It is translated as CASSLIGAGEPYEQFF.

The chain is built from TRBV5-1 and TRBJ1-5; 7 nucleotides line up with TRBD1. Germline-derived CDR1 and CDR2 are SGHRS and YFSETQ. V shed 4 bases and J 2 bases; nucleotides not matched to a gene: 6. This CDR3 comprises 15 residues. This chain's CDR3 is CASSVTGDRNQPQHF. In nucleotides, the CDR3 is TGCGCCAGCAGCGTAACAGGGGACCGCAATCAGCCCCAGCATTTT.

V usage is TRBV5-1 and J usage is TRBJ2-4, with TRBD1 matching over 7 bases. Germline V gene lookup returns CDR1 SGHRS and CDR2 YFSETQ. The V gene end was trimmed by 1 base and the J gene end by 0 bases; junction bases not matched to a gene: 4. The CDR3 is 16 amino acids. CDR3 region: CASSLFGDRAKNIQYF. In DNA form, the CDR3 reads TGCGCCAGCAGCTTGTTCGGGGACAGAGCCAAAAACATTCAGTACTTC.

This clone has ten or more counts. V and J are TRBV7-2 and TRBJ1-3, with D possibly matching TRBD1 (6 bases). The germline gives CDR1 SGHTA, CDR2 FQGNSA. CDR3 length equals 16 residues. Trimming removed 6 bases from V and 0 bases from J, with 15 bases in between. The CDR3 DNA reads TGTGCCAGCAGTACACCGGGACACCCCTCTGGAAACACCATATATTTT. Translating gives CASSTPGHPSGNTIYF.

The gene calls are TRBV28 and TRBJ1-1, with TRBD1 as a possible D gene (5 bases). Germline assignment: CDR1 MDHEN and CDR2 SYDVKM. The CDR3 extends over 13 amino acids. Trimming removed 5 bases from V and 4 bases from J, with 11 bases in between. CDR3 in amino acids: CASSPPTVTEAFF. DNA of the CDR3: TGTGCCAGCAGTCCACCGACAGTCACTGAAGCTTTCTTT.

This clone was observed a handful of times. The chain employs TRBV6-1 and TRBJ2-3, with D uncertain. Looked up from germline, CDR1 is MNHNS and CDR2 is SASEGT. Trimming removed 1 base at V and 6 bases at J, with 8 bases between. This CDR3 is 13 amino acids long. The CDR3, as DNA: TGTGCCAGCAGTGAAGGCGTGCATGATACGCAGTATTTT. Translation: CASSEGVHDTQYF.

The genes are TRBV6-5 and TRBJ1-3, with D perhaps matching TRBD1 (6 bases). The CDR3 runs 14 residues. Germline-derived CDR1 and CDR2 are MNHEY and SVGAGI. Between the trimmed V and J ends, which lost 6 bases and 3 bases, there was a span of 12 bases. The CDR3 DNA sequence: TGTGCCAGCAGAGCGAGAGGGGGTGGAAACACCATATATTTT. Its translation: CASRARGGGNTIYF.

This chain links TRBV5-1 with TRBJ2-3; D not resolved. CDR1 and CDR2 (germline): SGHRS, YFSETQ. The CDR3 extends over 13 amino acids. The germline V and J ends were trimmed by 2 bases and 2 bases, with 6 bases remaining between them. The CDR3 nucleotides read TGCGCCAGCAGCTTCGGAGACACAGATACGCAGTATTTT. This codes for CASSFGDTDTQYF.

The chain has TRBV7-9 and TRBJ2-6, with D perhaps TRBD1 (5 bases). Germline loops: CDR1 SEHNR, CDR2 FQNEAQ (reference sequence). The CDR3 runs 15 residues. The V gene lost 5 bases and the J gene lost 0 bases, with 8 bases spanning the gap. The CDR3 is CASSTDSSGANVLTF. The CDR3, as DNA: TGTGCCAGCAGCACAGACAGCTCTGGGGCCAACGTCCTGACTTTC.

The chain has TRBV21-1 and TRBJ1-1. TRBV21-1 is a recognized pseudogene. The CDR3 is 17 amino acids. CDR3 protein: CASRNLKGTRGEPEAFF. CDR3 coding DNA: TGTGCCAGCAGGAACCTTAAGGGTACTCGAGGGGAGCCTGAAGCTTTCTTT.

This chain uses TRBV6-5 with TRBJ2-2; no clear D. The CDR3 covers 12 residues. V shed 4 bases and J shed 3 bases, with 3 bases lying between them. CDR1 and CDR2 (germline): MNHEY, SVGAGI. The CDR3 loop reads CASSSHTGELFF. The CDR3 bases are TGTGCCAGCAGTTCCCACACCGGGGAGCTGTTTTTT.

The genes are TRBV29-1 and TRBJ2-1; 7 nucleotides match TRBD2. Unmatched junction bases numbered 13, after V lost 7 bases and J lost 10 bases. CDR1 SQVTM and CDR2 ANQGSEA come from the germline V gene. This CDR3 is 13 amino acids long. For the CDR3, the DNA is TGCAGCGGCACATCCTGGGGGGGAAACGAGCAGTTCTTC. It specifies CSGTSWGGNEQFF.

This clone was detected a few times. This chain uses TRBV2 with TRBJ2-7; the D gene could be TRBD1 or TRBD2 (5 bases each). Germline V gives CDR1 SNHLY, CDR2 FYNNEI. CDR3 size: 14 residues. The V end lost 6 bases, the J end lost 3 bases, and 15 bases lay between the germline ends. The CDR3 DNA is TGTGCCAGCAGGGCGGTGGGGGTGATCTACGAGCAGTACTTC. Its protein product is CASRAVGVIYEQYF.

This clone appeared a few times. The chain is built from TRBV29-1 and TRBJ1-1, with D possibly being TRBD1 (6 bases). Germline V gene sequence: CDR1 SQVTM, CDR2 ANQGSEA. The CDR3 runs to 13 residues. Trimming took off 6 bases at V and 1 base at J, with 12 bases between the two ends. The CDR3 DNA follows: TGCAGCGTCGCAAAGGGACAGAACACTGAAGCTTTCTTT. Translating it yields CSVAKGQNTEAFF.

V and J are TRBV13 and TRBJ1-1; the D gene is possibly TRBD1 (5 bases). V was cut by 8 bases and J by 4 bases, with 14 bases left in between. CDR1 PRHDT and CDR2 FYEKMQ come from the germline V gene (reference sequence). This CDR3 region has 13 residues. The DNA for the CDR3 is TGTGCCAGCTTAAGAGGGGCGGGCACTGAAGCTTTCTTT. It is translated as CASLRGAGTEAFF.

The chain employs TRBV6-4 and TRBJ1-2; tentatively, D is TRBD1 (6 bases). The CDR3 consists of 13 residues. Germline V CDR1 and CDR2: MRHNA, SNTAGT. V was trimmed by 6 bases and J by 2 bases, leaving 10 bases between them. CDR3 protein: CASSPDRNYGYTF. The CDR3 coding sequence is TGTGCCAGCAGCCCAGACAGGAACTATGGCTACACCTTC.

The chain uses TRBV2 and TRBJ2-3; the match to TRBD1 covers 11 bases. From germline, CDR1 is SNHLY and CDR2 FYNNEI. The CDR3 covers 18 residues. The V gene end was trimmed by 1 base and the J gene end by 1 base; junction bases not matched to a gene: 7. The CDR3 nucleotides are TGTGCCAGCAGTGAAGTTTGGACAGGGGGCTTGCGCACAGATACGCAGTATTTT. It translates to CASSEVWTGGLRTDTQYF.

The CDR3 region is CASSSGLAGGPFAETQYF. In nucleotides, the CDR3 is TGTGCCAGCAGCTCCGGACTAGCGGGAGGGCCGTTTGCGGAGACCCAGTACTTC. This sequence joins TRBV7-3 and TRBJ2-5; 15 nucleotides line up with TRBD2. In germline, CDR1 is SGHTA, CDR2 FQGTGA. J lost 5 bases, V lost 4 bases, and 11 bases had no gene match. The CDR3 covers 18 residues.

This rearrangement joins TRBV11-2 to TRBJ2-7; 11 bases fit TRBD2. The length of the CDR3 is 18 residues. Germline V lookup: CDR1 SGHAT, CDR2 FQNNGV. Trimming removed 3 bases from V and 6 bases from J; junction bases left unmatched: 16. CDR3 coding DNA: TGTGCCAGCAGCTTCGGGACTAGCGGCGTGGGGAGGAGGCGCGAGCAGTACTTC. Encoded protein: CASSFGTSGVGRRREQYF.

This clone appeared once. The rearrangement links TRBV5-1 to TRBJ1-3; tentative D call: TRBD1 (5 bases). The germline V gene has CDR1 SGHRS and CDR2 YFSETQ. This CDR3 contains 17 residues. V lost 0 bases and J 5 bases, leaving 18 bases between the germline ends. The CDR3 here is CASSLGRLGRERNTIYF. The CDR3 bases are TGCGCCAGCAGCTTGGGAAGACTAGGCAGGGAACGAAACACCATATATTTT.

The chain carries TRBV29-1 and TRBJ1-5; perhaps TRBD1 as D (5 bases). CDR3 length: 14 amino acids. The ends were cut back, 4 bases at V and 1 base at J, with 11 bases in the middle. CDR1 is SQVTM and CDR2 is ANQGSEA in the germline V gene. CDR3: CSVVDSSSNQPQHF. The DNA of the CDR3 is TGCAGCGTTGTCGACAGTTCGAGCAATCAGCCCCAGCATTTT.

The chain recombines TRBV18 with TRBJ1-5, with D perhaps matching TRBD1 (6 bases). V was pared by 0 bases and J by 0 bases, with 9 bases between. Germline assignment: CDR1 KGHSH and CDR2 LQKENI. The CDR3 length is 16 residues. CDR3: CASSPPGANSNQPQHF. The CDR3 nucleotides read TGTGCCAGCTCACCACCGGGGGCTAATAGCAATCAGCCCCAGCATTTT.

The rearrangement links TRBV19 to TRBJ2-3, with D possibly being TRBD1 or TRBD2 (5 bases each). Germline CDR1 reads LNHDA; CDR2 reads SQIVND (reference sequence). The ends were cut back, 8 bases at V and 2 bases at J, with 11 bases in the middle. The CDR3 contains 13 residues. CDR3 loop: CASVGPNTDTQYF. In nucleotides, the CDR3 is TGTGCCAGTGTGGGACCGAACACAGATACGCAGTATTTT.

The rearrangement joins TRBV29-1 to TRBJ1-2, with 9 bases lining up with TRBD1. Germline V gene sequence: CDR1 SQVTM, CDR2 ANQGSEA. The CDR3 is made up of 12 amino acids. V lost 5 bases and J lost 5; bases outside the gene matches: 3. In DNA, the CDR3 is TGCAGCGTTAGGACAGGGGAGTATGGCTACACCTTC. This gives the protein CSVRTGEYGYTF.

The chain carries TRBV27 and TRBJ2-7; TRBD2 aligns across 7 bases. Unmatched junction bases numbered 12, after V lost 6 bases and J lost 7 bases. Germline CDR1 is MNHEY and CDR2 is SMNVEV (reference sequence). The CDR3 contains 14 residues. This CDR3 is CASSLLGGSFEQYF. CDR3 in DNA: TGTGCCAGCAGCCTTCTTGGCGGGAGTTTTGAGCAGTACTTC.